This passage covers 21 T cell receptor beta chains from one sample sequenced in a study of blood T cell repertoires in COVID-19. Produced via immunoSEQ multiplex PCR; TCRdb's table is partial and in-frame only. The repertoire holds some 360,000 clones, with over 85% as singletons. What was sequenced was peripheral blood. The receptors were sampled from a woman aged 60 to 75 with COVID-19, enrolled during active disease.

This chain links TRBV19 with TRBJ2-7, with a weak D call TRBD1 (6 bases). The CDR3 covers 13 residues. The V gene's germline CDR1 is LNHDA and CDR2 SQIVND (reference sequence). The ends were cut back, 3 bases at V and 7 bases at J, with 13 bases in the middle. CDR3 nucleotides: TGTGCCAGTAGTATTGGGACATCCTGGGAGCAGTACTTC. This sequence encodes CASSIGTSWEQYF. Complete variable domain (other parts from reference TRBV19 and TRBJ2-7): DGGITQSPKYLFRKEGQNVTLSCEQNLNHDAMYWYRQDPGQGLRLIYYSQIVNDFQKGDIAEGYSVSREKKESFPLTVTSAQKNPTAFYLCASSIGTSWEQYFGPGTRLTVT.

The count of this clone is one. The CDR3 loop is CASSRGQDSEPQHF. In DNA, the CDR3 is TGCGCCAGCAGCCGCGGACAGGACTCAGAGCCCCAGCATTTT. The chain is built from TRBV4-1 and TRBJ1-5; TRBD1 aligns across 7 bases. The junction had 8 bases not matched to a gene; V was cut back by 4 bases and J by 8 bases. CDR3 length equals 14 residues. The germline gives CDR1 MGHRA, CDR2 YSYEKL.

This chain connects TRBV10-3 to TRBJ1-5; D is possibly TRBD1 (6 bases). CDR1 ENHRY and CDR2 SYGVKD come from the germline V gene. The V gene lost 0 bases and the J gene lost 10 bases, with 7 bases spanning the gap. This CDR3 is 12 amino acids long. The CDR3 coding sequence is TGTGCCATCAGTGAGTCTGGGACACCCCAGCATTTT. Protein: CAISESGTPQHF.

This clone was observed a single time. The chain carries TRBV3-1 (or the pseudogene TRBV3-2) and TRBJ1-3; D gene ambiguous. Trimming stripped 6 bases from V and 14 bases from J, with 14 bases between. Germline lookup yields CDR1 LGHDT and CDR2 YNNKEL (reference sequence). The CDR3 is 11 amino acids. The CDR3 reads CASRSPGFLYF. CDR3 bases: TGTGCCAGCAGGTCCCCGGGGTTCTTATATTTT.

The CDR3 DNA is TGTGCCAGCAGCGAAGGGACAGGGTGGGAAGAGCAGTACTTC. Amino acids: CASSEGTGWEEQYF. V is TRBV5-6 and J is TRBJ2-7; 9 bases line up with TRBD1. V was clipped by 4 bases and J by 7 bases; unmatched bases: 9. Germline V gene data show CDR1 as SGHDT and CDR2 as YYEEEE. The CDR3 has 14 amino acids.

This CDR3 is CASTRGASGRNNEQFF. CDR3 nucleotides: TGTGCCAGCACCCGGGGAGCTAGCGGGAGGAACAATGAGCAGTTCTTC. The rearrangement links TRBV27 to TRBJ2-1, with TRBD2 matching 11 bases. CDR3 length: 16 residues. Germline CDR1 and CDR2: MNHEY and SMNVEV (reference sequence). V gave up 7 bases and J gave up 5 bases; unmatched junction bases: 10.

J is TRBJ1-2 and V is TRBV21-1; TRBD1 reflects the table's D call only, with no check against the DNA. TRBV21-1 is shown as a pseudogene. The CDR3 consists of 13 residues. CDR3 sequence reads: CASSKAQGYGYTF. DNA for the CDR3: TGTGCCAGCAGCAAAGCGCAGGGGTATGGCTACACCTTC.

This chain joins TRBV27 and TRBJ1-6; 10 nucleotides match TRBD1. The CDR3 contains 16 residues. Per germline, CDR1 MNHEY and CDR2 SMNVEV (reference sequence). After removal of 3 bases from V and 4 bases from J, the junction contained 3 bases not matched to a gene. The CDR3 is CASSFGTGVYNSPLHF. As DNA, the CDR3 is TGTGCCAGCAGTTTCGGGACAGGGGTTTATAATTCACCCCTCCACTTT.

The chain recombines TRBV4-2 with TRBJ2-5; possibly TRBD1 for D (6 bases). Germline CDR1 reads LGHNA; CDR2 reads YNFKEQ. Trimming removed 4 bases at V and 5 bases at J, with 20 bases between. CDR3 size: 16 residues. The CDR3 spells CASSPGEVFKGETQYF. As DNA, the CDR3 is TGTGCCAGCAGCCCAGGGGAAGTCTTTAAAGGGGAGACCCAGTACTTC.

This chain uses TRBV7-8 with TRBJ1-2; 10 nucleotides align to TRBD1. This CDR3 is built from 18 residues. Germline CDR1 and CDR2: SGHVS and FQNEAQ. The junction had 11 bases not matched to a gene; V was cut back by 1 base and J by 3 bases. The CDR3 sequence: CASSLGTGQGIFYYGYTF. CDR3 nucleotides: TGTGCCAGCAGCTTAGGGACGGGACAGGGGATTTTCTACTATGGCTACACCTTC. Full variable domain (missing parts from reference TRBV7-8 and TRBJ1-2): GAGVSQSPRYKVAKRGQDVALRCDPISGHVSLFWYQQALGQGPEFLTYFQNEAQLDKSGLPSDRFFAERPEGSVSTLKIQRTQQEDSAVYLCASSLGTGQGIFYYGYTFGSGTRLTVV.

With regard to this clone: The same CDR3 is also encoded by other DNA sequences in this sample. The rearrangement uses TRBV3-1 (or the pseudogene TRBV3-2) and TRBJ2-1, with 11 bases aligning to TRBD2. This CDR3 has 14 amino acids. J lost 4 bases, V lost 4 bases, and 0 bases had no gene match. From germline, CDR1 is LGHDT and CDR2 YNNKEL (reference sequence). CDR3 sequence reads: CASSLAGGYNEQFF. In DNA, the CDR3 is TGTGCCAGCAGCCTAGCGGGGGGGTACAATGAGCAGTTCTTC.

This clone was seen only a few times. This rearrangement joins TRBV7-8 to TRBJ1-1, with TRBD1 matching 10 bases. The CDR3 has 15 amino acids. The junction had 13 bases not matched to a gene; V was cut back by 5 bases and J by 10 bases. Looked up from germline, CDR1 is SGHVS and CDR2 is FQNEAQ. In nucleotides, the CDR3 is TGTGCCAGCAGCCCGGTCTCCGGGACAGGGGTAAGAGCTTTCTTT. Encoded protein: CASSPVSGTGVRAFF.

The J gene is TRBJ1-2, the V gene TRBV5-4, with a possible D match to TRBD1 (6 bases). Germline V gene lookup returns CDR1 SGHNT and CDR2 YYREEE (reference sequence). Trimming removed 1 base from V and 0 bases from J, with 13 bases in between. The CDR3 is 16 amino acids. In nucleotides, the CDR3 is TGTGCCAGCAGCTTGCGCGGACAGCGCTCTAACTATGGCTACACCTTC. Residues: CASSLRGQRSNYGYTF.

This chain connects TRBV4-2 to TRBJ1-4; 7 bases are shared with TRBD1. Germline CDR1 LGHNA, CDR2 YNFKEQ. CDR3 size: 17 residues. With V trimmed by 1 base and J by 4 bases, 9 bases remained unmatched. The DNA for the CDR3 is TGTGCCAGCAGCCAAGGACAGGGCGGGGGGTTTAATGAAAAACTGTTTTTT. The encoded protein is CASSQGQGGGFNEKLFF.

Written as DNA, the CDR3 is TGTGCCACCTCGAGACAGGGGGTGTGGAATGAGCAGTTCTTC. It codes for CATSRQGVWNEQFF. The chain recombines TRBV24-1 with TRBJ2-1; 9 bases match TRBD1. Looked up from germline, CDR1 is KGHDR and CDR2 is SFDVKD. This CDR3 contains 14 residues. V shed 9 bases and J 7 bases; nucleotides not matched to a gene: 9.

This clone occurred a few times. The V gene is TRBV3-1 (or the pseudogene TRBV3-2), the J gene TRBJ1-1; a weak D match, TRBD1 (6 bases). Per germline, CDR1 LGHDT and CDR2 YNNKEL (reference sequence). This CDR3 has 14 amino acids. V was trimmed by 5 bases and J by 11 bases, leaving 21 bases between them. The CDR3 sequence is CASSENGARGRAFF. CDR3 coding DNA: TGTGCCAGCAGCGAAAACGGGGCGCGGGGGCGGGCTTTCTTT.

The chain is built from TRBV7-6 and TRBJ1-4, with D possibly TRBD1 on 6 matching bases. Germline V CDR1 and CDR2: SGHVS, FNYEAQ. The CDR3 has 14 residues. V gave up 5 bases and J gave up 4 bases, with 11 bases separating them. The DNA of the CDR3 is TGTGCCAGCAGCCGACGACAGGATAATGAAAAACTGTTTTTT. Protein sequence: CASSRRQDNEKLFF.

The chain joins TRBV28 to TRBJ1-1, with TRBD1 matching over 7 bases. The CDR3 covers 15 residues. Germline-derived CDR1 and CDR2 are MDHEN and SYDVKM. V was clipped by 4 bases and J by 0 bases; unmatched bases: 5. CDR3 region: CASSSTGNVNTEAFF. The CDR3 DNA reads as TGTGCCAGCAGTTCGACAGGGAATGTGAACACTGAAGCTTTCTTT.

This clone has just one count. This sequence joins TRBV2 and TRBJ1-1; TRBD1 is a possible D gene (5 bases). This CDR3 comprises 13 residues. V lost 7 bases and J lost 6, with 15 bases in between. Germline CDR1 is SNHLY and CDR2 is FYNNEI. Written as DNA, the CDR3 is TGTGCCAGCAAAGGACAAGCCTGGGCTGAAGCTTTCTTT. It codes for CASKGQAWAEAFF.

This clone has just one count. This sequence joins TRBV6-1 and TRBJ2-1; 10 nucleotides match TRBD2. The trim removed 0 bases at V and 6 bases at J, leaving 5 bases unmatched. The germline V gene encodes CDR1 MNHNS and CDR2 SASEGT. The CDR3 spans 16 residues. The CDR3 nucleotides are TGTGCCAGCAGTGAAGCGCGAGCGGGGGGGGTCAATGAGCAGTTCTTC. Its protein product is CASSEARAGGVNEQFF.

This clone appeared a single time. The V gene is TRBV28, the J gene TRBJ1-1; D remains ambiguous. Germline CDR1 and CDR2: MDHEN and SYDVKM. This CDR3 has 17 amino acids. The V gene lost 8 bases and the J gene lost 3 bases, with 25 bases spanning the gap. CDR3 nucleotides: TGTGCCAGCCCCTTCCCCTACCCCCGGGAGGGCCACACTGAAGCTTTCTTT. Translating it yields CASPFPYPREGHTEAFF.